This T cell receptor beta chain was retrieved from a study of lymphopenia after photon versus proton radiotherapy (dated by TCRdb to about 2019). Background for the entire study: In patients with gastrointestinal tumors who developed high-grade lymphopenia, the study compared the immunological effects of photon radiation therapy with those of proton radiation therapy. The roughly 18 patients in the cohort had gastrointestinal tumors, were treated with either photon or proton therapy, and subsequently developed lymphopenia. The study aimed to characterize how the two radiation modalities differ in their impact on the immune system.

Study-wide findings and limitations: Relative stability during treatment was observed in proton-treated patients, whereas loss of naive T cells and TCR diversity and gain of effector/memory populations were observed in photon-treated patients. Among patients across the cohort who died, overall survival time showed an inverse correlation with a larger post-nadir drop in TCR diversity. The survival association was examined only in patients who died, and the authors described better survival with proton therapy as a possibility, not as a demonstrated result. After the lymphocyte count nadir, oligoclonal expansion, especially of CD8+ Temra cells, was observed in photon-treated repertoires, and the drop in diversity was driven by this expansion.

The germline V end is reduced by 3 bases and the J end by 4 bases; junction bases left unmatched: 7. Taken from cysteine to phenylalanine, the CDR3 has 14 residues. Of all the DNA, just the CDR3 is kept, 42 bases in frame from base 1. CDR1 and CDR2 (SGHRS, YFSETQ) derive from the germline V gene. The protocol used for the library was the immunoSEQ multiplex PCR assay. Deep sequencing of rearranged TCR beta loci, alongside multiparametric flow cytometry, was used to profile T cell repertoires. Sourced from immuneACCESS, this table was stored by TCRdb with only in-frame sequences that have V and J called. A share of the clones is absent; for the studies checked, an unresolved V gene accounts for under half, and the remainder has no known explanation. A total of 15,000 to 20,000 clones appear in this sample, around nine tenths of them only once. The ten biggest clones cover 58% of the sample. Notes on this clone: Its cognate antigen has yet to be identified. Base qualities are not recorded, but no much larger clone differs from it by a single base.

This specimen was peripheral blood, taken from a patient treated with proton-based radiotherapy. The receptor chain draws on TRBV5-1 and TRBJ2-7; 7 central nucleotides agree with TRBD1. The source is a woman aged 60-75 years with cholangiocarcinoma. Some clones in this sample may be carry-over from other donors' samples. The DNA sequence is TGCGCCAGCAGCTACCCCGGGACAGAGTACGAGCAGTACTTC. It codes for CASSYPGTEYEQYF. This CDR3, with the reference TRBV5-1 and TRBJ2-7 proteins standing in past its ends, gives the full variable domain KAGVTQTPRYLIKTRGQQVTLSCSPISGHRSVSWYQQTPGQGLQFLFEYFSETQRNKGNFPGRFSGRQFSNSRSEMNVSTLELGDSALYLCASSYPGTEYEQYFGPGTRLTVT.